This is a list of T cell receptor beta chains from one sample in a study of cytomegalovirus exposure and HLA in healthy donors. This table comes from immunoSEQ multiplex PCR, and its TCRdb copy is limited to in-frame clones, with some not included. The data hold some 67,000 clones, with roughly 73% observed a single time. The source material was PBMCs. These receptors were obtained from a man in his forties in good health and CMV-seronegative. CDR3s leave out the opening cysteine and the closing phenylalanine or tryptophan. The order of the fields is CDR3 protein, V gene, J gene.

CDR3aa: ASSLSGVGQETQY
v_gene: TRBV27
j_gene: TRBJ2-5

CDR3aa: SVPQGTGETQY
v_gene: TRBV29-1
j_gene: TRBJ2-5

CDR3aa: ASRLGTSGYNEQF
v_gene: TRBV11-2
j_gene: TRBJ2-1

CDR3aa: ASSYAGYSNQPQH
v_gene: TRBV6-6
j_gene: TRBJ1-5

CDR3aa: ASSTGLAGTDTQY
v_gene: TRBV18
j_gene: TRBJ2-3

CDR3aa: ASLSGIGEQF
v_gene: TRBV6-5
j_gene: TRBJ2-1

CDR3aa: ASSFSGRTYNEQF
v_gene: TRBV5-1
j_gene: TRBJ2-1

CDR3aa: ASSRSHGGFPYEQY
v_gene: TRBV25-1
j_gene: TRBJ2-7

CDR3aa: ASSQDMRGYYEQY
v_gene: TRBV4-1
j_gene: TRBJ2-7

CDR3aa: ASSYYSASTDTQS
v_gene: TRBV6-5
j_gene: TRBJ2-3